The following is a T cell receptor beta chain sequence with its context. The antigen remains unidentified. Repertoires were generated with immunoSEQ multiplex PCR, while TCRdb's copy carries only in-frame clones and drops some. Among about 60,000 clones listed, 91% were seen once. There are 13 residues in the CDR3. CDR1 LNHDA and CDR2 SQIVND come from the germline V gene (reference sequence). The germline V and J ends were trimmed by 3 bases and 3 bases, with 8 bases remaining between them. This entry is derived from a study of OX40 agonist ivuxolimab in advanced cancers. Looking at the study overall: Three patients, one with hepatocellular carcinoma and two with cutaneous melanoma, achieved partial responses.

Study results and caveats: Expanded clones were, on average, more numerous in CD8+ T cells than in CD4+. Antigen specificity remained undetermined for the expanded peripheral T cells. CD4+ and CD8+ T cells in blood underwent clonal expansion by week 6 at 0.1 to 3.0 mg/kg.

This sequence joins TRBV19 and TRBJ1-1; no clear D. This sample comprised CD4+ or CD8+ T cells sorted from blood, obtained in a trial of the OX40 agonist ivuxolimab. The TCR comes from an adult with an advanced solid tumor such as melanoma, head and neck, liver or kidney cancer. The DNA of the CDR3 is TGTGCCAGTAGTATTTACCGGGACACTGAAGCTTTCTTT. Amino acid sequence: CASSIYRDTEAFF.